This record concerns one T cell receptor (beta chain) sequence. This specimen comes from a study of T-cell reconstitution after alpha-beta-depleted transplantation in children. Germline CDR1 SEHNR, CDR2 FQNEAQ (reference sequence). The CDR3 contains 17 residues. Trimming took off 4 bases at V and 1 base at J, with 19 bases between the two ends. Unique molecular identifiers were incorporated into the prepared TCRbeta library. TCRdb itself ran the PCR reads through MiXCR, one entry per CDR3 protein. Of about 540,000 distinct CDR3 sequences listed, around 19% are singletons. The TCR comes from a human donor who donated a stem cell graft to a child with acute lymphoblastic leukemia. The rearrangement links TRBV7-9 to TRBJ1-1; TRBD1 is a possible D gene (5 bases). Here the sequenced sample was PBMCs from the stem cell graft donor, taken from the stem cell graft. Written as DNA, the CDR3 is TGTGCCAGCAGCTCCTACGGAGCCGCGCAGGGGAACACTGAAGCTTTCTTT. Residues: CASSSYGAAQGNTEAFF.